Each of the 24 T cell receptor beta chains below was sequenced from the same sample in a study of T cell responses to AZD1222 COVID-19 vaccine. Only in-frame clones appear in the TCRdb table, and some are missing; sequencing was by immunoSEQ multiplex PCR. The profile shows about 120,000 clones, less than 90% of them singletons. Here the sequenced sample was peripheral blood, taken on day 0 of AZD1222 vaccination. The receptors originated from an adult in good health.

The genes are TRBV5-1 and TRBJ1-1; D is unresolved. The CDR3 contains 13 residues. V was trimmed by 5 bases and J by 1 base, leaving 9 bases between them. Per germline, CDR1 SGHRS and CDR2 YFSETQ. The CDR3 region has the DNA TGCGCCAGCAGGCGAGCACAGAACACTGAAGCTTTCTTT. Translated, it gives CASRRAQNTEAFF.

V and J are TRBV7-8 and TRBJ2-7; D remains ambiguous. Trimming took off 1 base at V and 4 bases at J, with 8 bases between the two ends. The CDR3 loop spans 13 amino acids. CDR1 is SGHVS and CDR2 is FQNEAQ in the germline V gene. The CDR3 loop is CASSLVETYEQYF. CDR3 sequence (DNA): TGTGCCAGCAGCTTAGTCGAGACATACGAGCAGTACTTC.

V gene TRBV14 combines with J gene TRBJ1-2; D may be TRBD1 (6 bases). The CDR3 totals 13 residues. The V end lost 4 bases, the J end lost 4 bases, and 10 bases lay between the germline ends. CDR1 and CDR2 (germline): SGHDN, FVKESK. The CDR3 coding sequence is TGTGCCAGCAGCCCGGACAGCCCCTATGGCTACACCTTC. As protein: CASSPDSPYGYTF.

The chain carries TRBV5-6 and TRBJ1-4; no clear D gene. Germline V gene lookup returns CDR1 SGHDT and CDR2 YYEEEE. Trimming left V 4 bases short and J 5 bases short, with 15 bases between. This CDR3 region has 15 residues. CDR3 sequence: CASSRRRVGNEKLFF. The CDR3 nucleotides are TGTGCCAGCAGCCGCCGGCGGGTGGGGAATGAAAAACTGTTTTTT.

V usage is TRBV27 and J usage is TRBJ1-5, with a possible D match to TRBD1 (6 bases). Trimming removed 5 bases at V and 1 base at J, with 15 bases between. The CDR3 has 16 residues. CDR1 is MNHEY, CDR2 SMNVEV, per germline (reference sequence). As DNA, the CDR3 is TGTGCCAGCAGTCCTACCCTCAGGGGAAGCAATCAGCCCCAGCATTTT. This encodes CASSPTLRGSNQPQHF.

In DNA, the CDR3 is TGTGCCACCAGACAGGGGGTCTACACTGAAGCTTTCTTT. Translated, it gives CATRQGVYTEAFF. V is TRBV24-1 and J is TRBJ1-1; TRBD1 matches 8 bases. The CDR3 extends over 13 amino acids. In germline, CDR1 is KGHDR, CDR2 SFDVKD. Trimming cost V 7 bases and J 3 bases; bases outside gene matches: 3.

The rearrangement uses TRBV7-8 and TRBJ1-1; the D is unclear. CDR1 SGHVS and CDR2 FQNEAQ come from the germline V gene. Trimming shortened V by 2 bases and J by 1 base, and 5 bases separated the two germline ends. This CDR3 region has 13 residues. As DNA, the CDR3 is TGTGCCAGCAGCTTAATATGGAACACTGAAGCTTTCTTT. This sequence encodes CASSLIWNTEAFF.

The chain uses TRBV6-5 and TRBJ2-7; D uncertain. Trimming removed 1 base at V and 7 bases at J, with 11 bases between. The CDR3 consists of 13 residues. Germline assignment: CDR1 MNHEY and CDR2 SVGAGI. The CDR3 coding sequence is TGTGCCAGCAGTTACTTCTTACAATCGGAGCAGTACTTC. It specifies CASSYFLQSEQYF.

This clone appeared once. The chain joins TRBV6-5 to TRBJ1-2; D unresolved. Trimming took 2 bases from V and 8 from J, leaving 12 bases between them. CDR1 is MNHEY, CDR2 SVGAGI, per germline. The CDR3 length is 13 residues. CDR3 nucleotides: TGTGCCAGCAGTTACCACAGAGACGGGGGCTACACCTTC. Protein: CASSYHRDGGYTF.

CDR3 in DNA: TGTGCCTGGAGTAGTAGGGGATCCTATAATTCACCCCTCCACTTT. It translates to CAWSSRGSYNSPLHF. J is TRBJ1-6 and V is TRBV30, with TRBD1 as a possible D gene (5 bases). The length of the CDR3 is 15 residues. V was shortened by 2 bases and J by 1 base, with 9 bases between the two germline ends. CDR1 GTSNPN and CDR2 SVGIG come from the germline V gene (reference sequence).

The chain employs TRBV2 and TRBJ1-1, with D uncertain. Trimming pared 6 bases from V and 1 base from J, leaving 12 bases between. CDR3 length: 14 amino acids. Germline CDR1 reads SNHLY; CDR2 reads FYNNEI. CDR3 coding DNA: TGTGCCAGCAGGAGCGGGGTCGGGAACACTGAAGCTTTCTTT. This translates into CASRSGVGNTEAFF.

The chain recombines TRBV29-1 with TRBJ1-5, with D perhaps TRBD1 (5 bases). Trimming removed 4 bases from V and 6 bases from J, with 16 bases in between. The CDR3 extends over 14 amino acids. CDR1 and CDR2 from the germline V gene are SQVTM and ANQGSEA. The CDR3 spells CSVGSGLGGQPQHF. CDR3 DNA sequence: TGCAGCGTTGGGTCGGGACTGGGGGGTCAGCCCCAGCATTTT.

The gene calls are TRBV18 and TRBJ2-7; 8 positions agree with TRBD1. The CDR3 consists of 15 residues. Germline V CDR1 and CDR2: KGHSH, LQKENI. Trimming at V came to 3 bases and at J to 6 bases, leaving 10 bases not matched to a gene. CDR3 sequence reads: CASSPRTGRRGEQYF. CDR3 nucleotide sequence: TGTGCCAGCTCACCCCGGACAGGGAGAAGAGGCGAGCAGTACTTC.

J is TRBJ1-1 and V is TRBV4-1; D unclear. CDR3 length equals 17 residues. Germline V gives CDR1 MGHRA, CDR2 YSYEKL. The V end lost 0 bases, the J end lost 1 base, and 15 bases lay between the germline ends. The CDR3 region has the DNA TGCGCCAGCAGCCAAGAGCCGTCAGTCGGTTGGAACACTGAAGCTTTCTTT. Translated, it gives CASSQEPSVGWNTEAFF.

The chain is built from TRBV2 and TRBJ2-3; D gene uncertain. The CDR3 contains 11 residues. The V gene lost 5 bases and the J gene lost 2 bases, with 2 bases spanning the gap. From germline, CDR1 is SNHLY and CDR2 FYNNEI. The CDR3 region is CASSSTDTQYF. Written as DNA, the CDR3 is TGTGCCAGCAGTTCCACAGATACGCAGTATTTT.

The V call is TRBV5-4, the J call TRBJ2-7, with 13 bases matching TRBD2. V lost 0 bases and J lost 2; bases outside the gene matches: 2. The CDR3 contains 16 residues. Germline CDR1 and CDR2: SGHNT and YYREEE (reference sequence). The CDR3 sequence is CASSLVLAGGPYEQYF. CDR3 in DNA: TGTGCCAGCAGCTTGGTACTAGCGGGAGGGCCCTACGAGCAGTACTTC. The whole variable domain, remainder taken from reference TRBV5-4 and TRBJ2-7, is ETGVTQSPTHLIKTRGQQVTLRCSSQSGHNTVSWYQQALGQGPQFIFQYYREEENGRGNFPPRFSGLQFPNYSSELNVNALELDDSALYLCASSLVLAGGPYEQYFGPGTRLTVT.

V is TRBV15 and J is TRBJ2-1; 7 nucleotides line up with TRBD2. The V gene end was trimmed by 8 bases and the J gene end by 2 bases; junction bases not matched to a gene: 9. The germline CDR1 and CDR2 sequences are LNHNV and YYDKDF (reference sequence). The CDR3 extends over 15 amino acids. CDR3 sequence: CATRTAGITYNEQFF. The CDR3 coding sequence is TGTGCCACCCGAACAGCGGGGATCACCTACAATGAGCAGTTCTTC.

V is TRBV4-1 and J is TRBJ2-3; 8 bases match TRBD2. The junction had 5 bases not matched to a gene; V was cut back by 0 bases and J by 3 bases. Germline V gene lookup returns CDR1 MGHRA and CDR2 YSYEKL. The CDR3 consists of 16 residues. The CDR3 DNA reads TGCGCCAGCAGCCAAGATACGGGAGGGCCTACAGATACGCAGTATTTT. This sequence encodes CASSQDTGGPTDTQYF.

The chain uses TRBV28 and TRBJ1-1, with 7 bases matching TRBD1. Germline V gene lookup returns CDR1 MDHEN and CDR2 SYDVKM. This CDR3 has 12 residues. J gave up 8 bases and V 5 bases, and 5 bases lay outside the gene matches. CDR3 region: CASSQDRQEAFF. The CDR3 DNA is TGTGCCAGCAGTCAGGACAGGCAAGAAGCTTTCTTT.

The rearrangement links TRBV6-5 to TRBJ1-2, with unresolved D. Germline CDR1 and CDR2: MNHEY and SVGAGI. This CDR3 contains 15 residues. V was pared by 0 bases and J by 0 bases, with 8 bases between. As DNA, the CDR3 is TGTGCCAGCAGTTACTCGGCACAGCCTAACTATGGCTACACCTTC. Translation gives CASSYSAQPNYGYTF.

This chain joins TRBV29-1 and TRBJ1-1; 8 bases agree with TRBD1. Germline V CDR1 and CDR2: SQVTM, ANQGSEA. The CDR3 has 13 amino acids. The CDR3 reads CNVRVGTGTEAFF. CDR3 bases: TGCAACGTCCGAGTAGGGACAGGCACTGAAGCTTTCTTT.

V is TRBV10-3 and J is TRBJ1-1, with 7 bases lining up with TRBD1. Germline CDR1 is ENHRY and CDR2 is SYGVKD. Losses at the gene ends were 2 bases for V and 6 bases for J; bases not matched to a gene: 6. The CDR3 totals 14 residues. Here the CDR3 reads CAISETGEIAEAFF. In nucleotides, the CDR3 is TGTGCCATCAGTGAGACAGGGGAAATCGCTGAAGCTTTCTTT.

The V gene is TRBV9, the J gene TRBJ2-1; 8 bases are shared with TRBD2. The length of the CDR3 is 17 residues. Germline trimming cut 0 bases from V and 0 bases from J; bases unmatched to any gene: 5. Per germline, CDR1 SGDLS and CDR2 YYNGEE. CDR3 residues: CASSVGPSGGSYNEQFF. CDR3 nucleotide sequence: TGTGCCAGCAGCGTAGGGCCCAGCGGGGGCTCCTACAATGAGCAGTTCTTC.

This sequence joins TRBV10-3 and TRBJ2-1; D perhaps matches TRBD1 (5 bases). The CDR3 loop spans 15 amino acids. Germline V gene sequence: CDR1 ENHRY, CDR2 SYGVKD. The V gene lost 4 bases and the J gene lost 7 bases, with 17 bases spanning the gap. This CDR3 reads CAISGGGAQVNEQFF. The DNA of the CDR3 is TGTGCCATCAGTGGAGGCGGTGCACAGGTAAATGAGCAGTTCTTC.